Below, 27 T cell receptor beta chains from the same sample are listed, as sequenced in a study of identical twins. In TCRdb, the 5' RACE reads were re-called with MiXCR into one record per CDR3 protein. The repertoire consists of a few hundred thousand distinct CDR3 sequences, with 9.5% to 10% occurring once and the leading ten covering roughly 3%. The same sample was also studied in work on yellow fever vaccine responses in identical twins.

The sample was PBMCs. The receptor set was obtained from a woman under 30 in good health.

This clonotype was seen repeatedly, ten times or more. The chain carries TRBV15 and TRBJ2-1; weak D call: TRBD2 (5 bases). The V gene's germline CDR1 is LNHNV and CDR2 YYDKDF (reference sequence). The CDR3 runs 17 residues. Trimming took off 5 bases at V and 4 bases at J, with 21 bases between the two ends. Here the CDR3 reads CATSPGSARSAYNEQFF. The DNA of the CDR3 is TGTGCCACCAGCCCGGGGTCGGCGAGGTCGGCATACAATGAGCAGTTCTTC.

This clonotype has more than one count but fewer than ten. V usage is TRBV5-1 and J usage is TRBJ2-3; 7 nucleotides align to TRBD2. Germline assignment: CDR1 SGHRS and CDR2 YFSETQ. The V segment lost 2 bases and the J segment 6 bases; nucleotides outside the gene matches: 12. There are 16 residues in the CDR3. CDR3 DNA: TGCGCCAGCAGCTTTCGTACTAGCGCGGGAAGCGATACGCAGTATTTT. Translated: CASSFRTSAGSDTQYF.

This clonotype was counted between two and nine times. The chain employs TRBV5-5 and TRBJ2-5; D is perhaps TRBD1 or TRBD2 (6 bases each). The CDR3 length is 15 residues. The V gene lost 0 bases and the J gene lost 4 bases, with 13 bases spanning the gap. From germline, CDR1 is SGHKS and CDR2 YYEKEE (reference sequence). CDR3 residues: CASSLEGVGGETQYF. The DNA for the CDR3 is TGTGCCAGCAGCTTGGAGGGGGTCGGGGGAGAGACCCAGTACTTC. Full variable domain (outside the CDR3, taken from reference TRBV5-5 and TRBJ2-5): DAGVTQSPTHLIKTRGQQVTLRCSPISGHKSVSWYQQVLGQGPQFIFQYYEKEERGRGNFPDRFSARQFPNYSSELNVNALLLGDSALYLCASSLEGVGGETQYFGPGTRLLVL.

At least ten counts were recorded for this clonotype. This chain links TRBV12-3 or TRBV12-4 with TRBJ1-2, with 10 bases lining up with TRBD1. V lost 7 bases, J lost 7 bases, and 12 bases stayed unmatched. The CDR3 extends over 15 amino acids. CDR3 sequence (DNA): TGTGCCAGCACCCGACAGGGGGCGGCGGTAGGTGGCTACACCTTC. Protein: CASTRQGAAVGGYTF.

The V call is TRBV7-2, the J call TRBJ1-1; 8 positions match TRBD1. V shed 4 bases and J 3 bases; nucleotides not matched to a gene: 4. The V gene's germline CDR1 is SGHTA and CDR2 FQGNSA. CDR3 length: 14 amino acids. The CDR3 protein is CASSSTGVDTEAFF. The CDR3 region has the DNA TGTGCCAGCAGCTCGACAGGGGTAGACACTGAAGCTTTCTTT.

This clonotype came up many times. The rearrangement joins TRBV29-1 to TRBJ2-3; 10 nucleotides align to TRBD1. The CDR3 extends over 12 amino acids. The germline gives CDR1 SQVTM, CDR2 ANQGSEA. J was trimmed by 5 bases and V by 4 bases; bases with no gene match: 0. CDR3 coding DNA: TGCAGCGTTGGGACAGGGGGAGATACGCAGTATTTT. As protein: CSVGTGGDTQYF.

This chain links TRBV5-4 with TRBJ2-1; D ambiguous. There are 13 residues in the CDR3. CDR1 is SGHNT, CDR2 YYREEE, per germline (reference sequence). Trimming cost V 1 base and J 9 bases, with 11 bases left between them. The CDR3 DNA sequence: TGTGCCAGCAGCTTGTATCCGGGTATTGAGCAGTTCTTC. Residues: CASSLYPGIEQFF.

This clonotype was detected a few times. The chain joins TRBV6-1 to TRBJ1-2; D is unclear. Per germline, CDR1 MNHNS and CDR2 SASEGT. CDR3 length: 16 amino acids. V lost 8 bases and J lost 3, with 22 bases in between. DNA of the CDR3: TGTGCCAGCGCCCCCCCTTGGGGTCAGGATCACTATGGCTACACCTTC. Residues: CASAPPWGQDHYGYTF.

This clonotype has more than one count but fewer than ten. Relative to the germline gene, one junction end is altered; a read error may explain this. The CDR3 spells CAGRGLYEQYF. DNA for the CDR3: TGTGCCGGGAGAGGGCTCTACGAGCAGTACTTC. This chain joins TRBV30 and TRBJ2-7, with D perhaps TRBD2 (5 bases). CDR1 is GTSNPN, CDR2 SVGIG, per germline (reference sequence). CDR3 length: 11 amino acids.

V is TRBV4-1 and J is TRBJ2-2, with D perhaps TRBD1 or TRBD2 (5 bases each). V lost 8 bases, J lost 4 bases, and 8 bases lay in between. Germline CDR1 reads MGHRA; CDR2 reads YSYEKL. The CDR3 contains 12 residues. The CDR3: CASLGVTGELFF. The DNA of the CDR3 is TGCGCCAGCTTGGGGGTCACCGGGGAGCTGTTTTTT.

Remarks on this clonotype: A junction boundary mismatches the germline segment, possibly from a read error. The chain joins TRBV7-9 to TRBJ2-1, with 7 positions matching TRBD2. The germline gives CDR1 SEHNR, CDR2 FQNEAQ (reference sequence). The CDR3 contains 14 residues. CDR3 region: CRVGAGVSYNEQFF. CDR3 bases: TGCCGCGTTGGGGCGGGGGTTTCCTACAATGAGCAGTTCTTC.

The chain employs TRBV12-3 or TRBV12-4 and TRBJ2-7; TRBD1 aligns across 10 bases. With 5 bases clipped from V and 6 bases from J, the junction kept 7 bases outside the gene matches. This CDR3 spans 14 amino acids. This chain's CDR3 is CASSRGTGDSEQYF. DNA of the CDR3: TGTGCCAGCAGTCGCGGGACAGGGGATTCCGAGCAGTACTTC.

J is TRBJ2-7 and V is TRBV13; possibly TRBD2 for D (5 bases). Trimming removed 0 bases from V and 0 bases from J, with 12 bases in between. The CDR3 runs to 16 residues. Germline V gene data show CDR1 as PRHDT and CDR2 as FYEKMQ (reference sequence). As DNA, the CDR3 is TGTGCCAGCAGCTTAGGGGACGTGGGGAGCTCCTACGAGCAGTACTTC. Protein: CASSLGDVGSSYEQYF.

A remark on this clonotype: This may come from a read error, since a much larger clone is one base off. The rearrangement joins TRBV27 to TRBJ2-3, with D uncertain. The DNA matches TRBJ1-5 better at its end, which makes the J call doubtful. Germline CDR1 reads MNHEY; CDR2 reads SMNVEV (reference sequence). The CDR3 has 11 amino acids. CDR3 coding DNA: TGTGCCAGCAGAAAGTGGGATACGCAGCATTTT. Translation gives CASRKWDTQHF.

This clonotype has only a few counts. The chain joins TRBV27 to TRBJ1-2; D may be TRBD1 (5 bases). V was cut by 4 bases and J by 1 base, with 13 bases left in between. Per the germline V gene, CDR1 is MNHEY and CDR2 is SMNVEV (reference sequence). The CDR3 is 15 residues long. The CDR3 protein is CASSSTGTGNYGYTF. The CDR3, as DNA: TGTGCCAGCAGTTCCACCGGGACGGGTAACTATGGCTACACCTTC.

This clonotype occurred a few times. The V and J genes are TRBV27 and TRBJ2-5; perhaps TRBD2 as D (5 bases). In germline, CDR1 is MNHEY, CDR2 SMNVEV (reference sequence). The ends were cut back, 2 bases at V and 0 bases at J, with 10 bases in the middle. The length of the CDR3 is 15 residues. CDR3 in DNA: TGTGCCAGCAGTTTAAGTTCGGGGAACCAAGAGACCCAGTACTTC. Its protein is CASSLSSGNQETQYF.

This clonotype has a count of ten or more. This sequence joins TRBV6-2 or TRBV6-3 and TRBJ2-5; TRBD1 agrees at 8 bases. The CDR3 has 12 residues. After removal of 6 bases from V and 12 bases from J, the junction contained 9 bases not matched to a gene. CDR1 is MNHEY, CDR2 SVGEGT, per germline. The CDR3 DNA reads as TGTGCCAGCAGCCAGGACCAGGACAGGGAGTACTTC. Its protein is CASSQDQDREYF.

This clonotype was observed at least ten times. J is TRBJ2-5 and V is TRBV7-9, with 7 bases that match TRBD2. J gave up 1 base and V 3 bases, and 8 bases lay outside the gene matches. In germline, CDR1 is SEHNR, CDR2 FQNEAQ (reference sequence). The CDR3 runs to 16 residues. This CDR3 is CASSFPGRGAQETQYF. CDR3 DNA sequence: TGTGCCAGCAGCTTCCCAGGGAGGGGTGCCCAAGAGACCCAGTACTTC.

This clonotype was counted ten times or more. This rearrangement joins TRBV12-3 or TRBV12-4 to TRBJ1-1, with D unclear. Trimming left V 7 bases short and J 3 bases short, with 12 bases between. This CDR3 contains 13 residues. CDR3 sequence (DNA): TGTGCCAGCACCCGGACGGACTACACTGAAGCTTTCTTT. Protein: CASTRTDYTEAFF.

This clonotype occurred a few times. The chain recombines TRBV5-6 with TRBJ2-7; a possible D gene is TRBD2 (7 bases). V was clipped by 2 bases and J by 3 bases, with 24 bases between them. This CDR3 comprises 18 residues. CDR1 SGHDT and CDR2 YYEEEE come from the germline V gene. The CDR3 reads CASSFTRGAGASLYEQYF. The DNA of the CDR3 is TGTGCCAGCAGCTTTACCCGTGGCGCGGGGGCGAGTCTCTACGAGCAGTACTTC. Drawing the rest from reference TRBV5-6 and TRBJ2-7, the complete variable domain is DAGVTQSPTHLIKTRGQQVTLRCSPKSGHDTVSWYQQALGQGPQFIFQYYEEEERQRGNFPDRFSGHQFPNYSSELNVNALLLGDSALYLCASSFTRGAGASLYEQYFGPGTRLTVT.

The sample holds a few counts of this clonotype. The gene calls are TRBV15 and TRBJ1-5; TRBD1 is a possible D gene (6 bases). Trimming took off 2 bases at V and 4 bases at J, with 24 bases between the two ends. Looked up from germline, CDR1 is LNHNV and CDR2 is YYDKDF (reference sequence). There are 19 residues in the CDR3. In DNA, the CDR3 is TGTGCCACCAGCAGACAAACCGGGACATTACCTCAGGGTAATCAGCCCCAGCATTTT. Encoded protein: CATSRQTGTLPQGNQPQHF.

There are many counts of this clonotype. The genes are TRBV2 and TRBJ2-5; D unclear. CDR1 is SNHLY, CDR2 FYNNEI, per germline. There are 13 residues in the CDR3. Trimming pared 5 bases from V and 5 bases from J, leaving 12 bases between. CDR3 DNA: TGTGCCAGCAGTCCCCAAAATGGGGAGACCCAGTACTTC. It codes for CASSPQNGETQYF.

This chain links TRBV7-2 with TRBJ2-7; D could derive from TRBD1 or TRBD2 (5 bases each). From germline, CDR1 is SGHTA and CDR2 FQGNSA. The ends were cut back, 3 bases at V and 3 bases at J, with 9 bases in the middle. The CDR3 runs 13 residues. CDR3 sequence reads: CASSFGDLYEQYF. DNA for the CDR3: TGTGCCAGCAGCTTTGGGGACCTCTACGAGCAGTACTTC. Supplemented by reference TRBV7-2 and TRBJ2-7, the full variable domain reads GAGVSQSPSNKVTEKGKDVELRCDPISGHTALYWYRQSLGQGLEFLIYFQGNSAPDKSGLPSDRFSAERTGGSVSTLTIQRTQQEDSAVYLCASSFGDLYEQYFGPGTRLTVT.

This clonotype was found a few times. The chain joins TRBV7-3 to TRBJ2-7, with 9 bases fitting TRBD1. Germline V CDR1 and CDR2: SGHTA, FQGTGA. Trimming at V came to 5 bases and at J to 3 bases, leaving 5 bases not matched to a gene. This CDR3 comprises 14 residues. The CDR3 DNA reads TGTGCCAGCAGCATGATGGGACAGGGCTACGAGCAGTACTTC. This codes for CASSMMGQGYEQYF.

The rearrangement uses TRBV20-1 and TRBJ1-6; a weak D match, TRBD1 (6 bases). Germline V gene lookup returns CDR1 DFQATT and CDR2 SNEGSKA (reference sequence). This CDR3 is 13 amino acids long. Trimming stripped 2 bases from V and 14 bases from J, with 16 bases between. The CDR3 is CSARPRQAGALHF. Here the CDR3 DNA reads TGCAGTGCTAGACCCAGACAGGCCGGGGCCCTCCACTTT.

The chain combines TRBV4-3 with TRBJ2-7, with 7 bases identical to TRBD2. The CDR3 has 15 residues. The junction had 5 bases not matched to a gene; V was cut back by 0 bases and J by 3 bases. CDR1 and CDR2 from the germline V gene are LGHNA and YSLEER. The CDR3 DNA is TGCGCCAGCAGCCAAGACGCGGGAGTGTACTACGAGCAGTACTTC. The encoded protein is CASSQDAGVYYEQYF.

There are many counts of this clonotype. The gene calls are TRBV6-5 and TRBJ2-5; no firm D call. The germline CDR1 and CDR2 sequences are MNHEY and SVGAGI. Trimming stripped 3 bases from V and 6 bases from J, with 5 bases between. The CDR3 is 11 residues long. The DNA of the CDR3 is TGTGCCAGCAGTTATGGTCAGACCCAGTACTTC. Protein product: CASSYGQTQYF.